This T cell receptor beta chain was profiled in a study of T cells in Graves' hyperthyroidism and ophthalmopathy. The CDR3 has 13 residues. Germline assignment: CDR1 KGHSH and CDR2 LQKENI. Trimming left V 3 bases short and J 7 bases short, with 13 bases between. Amplification of TCR beta CDR3 regions used RNA as the template. During a first-round RT-PCR of the TCR CDR3, the HTBI primer set was used. TCRdb reprocessed the multiplex PCR reads via MiXCR and lists one record per CDR3 protein. In the table there are 250,000 to 400,000 distinct CDR3 sequences, roughly 15% of which are singletons. Each ophthalmopathy patient scored at least 3 on the Clinical Activity Score and at least 4 on NOSPECS grade, with duration under 3 months. Patients with uncontrolled infections, other autoimmune diseases, pregnancy or lactation were excluded. Diagnosing involved the use of clinical symptoms, serum thyroxine and TRAb, thyroid ultrasound and orbital computed tomography.

Findings and caveats of the study: Most expanded thyroid clonotypes above 0.001 also appeared in blood.

This clonotype was seen a few times. Its specificity is not known. This TCR was recovered from a woman aged 40 to 50 with Graves' ophthalmopathy. Sequencing was carried out using blood. The chain carries TRBV18 and TRBJ2-7, with D maybe TRBD1 (6 bases). CDR3 DNA sequence: TGTGCCAGCTCACCGCTACAGGGACGGGAGCAGTACTTC. Its protein product is CASSPLQGREQYF.